The clone carrying this T cell receptor (beta chain) came up a few times. Its antigen is not identified. This sample stems from a study of T-cell reconstitution after alpha-beta-depleted transplantation in children. General study findings and limits: Some patients' high day-60 TCRbeta diversity was attributed to recipient cells surviving conditioning.

This sample's TCRbeta library carried unique molecular identifier barcodes. TCRdb re-called the PCR reads through MiXCR, storing one row per CDR3 protein. The table lists roughly 280,000 distinct CDR3 sequences, roughly 10% of them singletons, with about 20% in the top ten. Germline CDR1 GTSNPN, CDR2 SVGIG (reference sequence). The CDR3 covers 14 residues. Trimming took 0 bases from V and 0 from J, leaving 6 bases between them. This chain connects TRBV30 to TRBJ1-5, with no clear D. The material was peripheral blood, obtained 180 days after TCRalphabeta/CD19-depleted stem cell transplant. This sequence originates from a male patient between 2 and 10 years old who had a stem cell transplant for chronic granulomatous disease, so the T cells may come from the graft donor. In DNA, the CDR3 is TGTGCCTGGAGTGTTGGTGGTAGCAATCAGCCCCAGCATTTT. Translating it yields CAWSVGGSNQPQHF.